This T cell receptor beta chain was found in a study of CD8 T cells in ankylosing spondylitis. This clonotype was counted at least ten times. Its antigen remains unidentified. The germline V and J ends were trimmed by 5 bases and 4 bases, with 14 bases remaining between them. The germline V gene has CDR1 MNHNS and CDR2 SASEGT. This CDR3 contains 14 residues. Making use of molecular barcodes, quantitative 5'-RACE generated TCR beta libraries. MiXCR was run by TCRdb on the 5' RACE reads, yielding one entry per CDR3 protein. The sample includes 500,000 or so distinct CDR3 sequences, approximately 5.3% of them seen just once. Findings and caveats of the study: Before this, some motif variants had been reported in reactive arthritis synovial fluid and blood. For ankylosing spondylitis blood, a TCR beta motif of several highly homologous variants appeared characteristic. Reportedly, significant enrichment of disease-linked clones occurred in matched ankylosing spondylitis synovial fluid. A CD8+ phenotype characterized the disease-linked clones, which were relatively rare in peripheral blood.

The TCR originated in a male donor with ankylosing spondylitis. The chain recombines TRBV6-1 with TRBJ1-2; D is ambiguous. Sample: blood, either unsorted or a sorted T cell fraction (not recorded which). The DNA of the CDR3 is TGTGCCAGCAGTCCGAATTTAGGAGGCTATGGCTACACCTTC. Protein: CASSPNLGGYGYTF.